This T cell receptor beta chain is from a study of blood T cell repertoires in COVID-19. Looking at the study overall: From the United States, Italy and Spain came samples of acute and convalescent COVID-19. PBMCs, B-cell-depleted T cells, or T cells were the source of the cDNA or gDNA that made up the material.

Libraries were prepared by immunoSEQ multiplex PCR; TCRdb keeps only in-frame clonotypes and omits some of them. Of 260,000 or so clones listed, 88% are singletons. The germline CDR1 and CDR2 sequences are MGHRA and YSYEKL. The CDR3 is 16 amino acids. V lost 1 base, J lost 4 bases, and 9 bases stayed unmatched. This chain connects TRBV4-1 to TRBJ2-7, with 8 bases identical to TRBD1. The TCR originated in a man between 18 and 29 years old with active or convalescent COVID-19. Sequencing was done on a sample of peripheral blood. In DNA, the CDR3 is TGCGCCAGCAGCCAAGGAATGGCCAGGGGGCGTTACGAGCAGTACTTC. Translating gives CASSQGMARGRYEQYF.